This T cell receptor (beta chain) was recorded in a study of STAT3 mutations in large granular lymphocyte leukemia. Trimming took 4 bases from V and 0 from J, leaving 14 bases between them. The length of the CDR3 is 16 residues. Germline assignment: CDR1 SGHRS and CDR2 YFSETQ. Each sample's TCRbeta library yielded on average around 41,000 productive templates. Profiling relied on immunoSEQ multiplex PCR, and the TCRdb table lists in-frame clones only, not all of them. The data hold 2,000 to 3,000 clones, with 49% observed a single time. Study-wide findings and caveats: TCR clonotype switching after therapy occurred in about 35% of the 18 patients. Every T-cell large granular lymphocyte leukemia patient had at least one immunodominant TCR beta clonotype.

About this clone itself: Its antigen remains unidentified.

The sequenced sample consisted of peripheral blood mononuclear cells. The source is a man aged 60 to 69 with T-cell large granular lymphocyte leukemia. Some clones in this sample may be carry-over from other donors' samples. This chain uses TRBV5-1 with TRBJ1-3; D possibly corresponds to TRBD1 (5 bases). Here the CDR3 DNA reads TGCGCCAGCAGCCCGTTTACAGGCCTCTCTGGAAACACCATATATTTT. Amino acid sequence: CASSPFTGLSGNTIYF.